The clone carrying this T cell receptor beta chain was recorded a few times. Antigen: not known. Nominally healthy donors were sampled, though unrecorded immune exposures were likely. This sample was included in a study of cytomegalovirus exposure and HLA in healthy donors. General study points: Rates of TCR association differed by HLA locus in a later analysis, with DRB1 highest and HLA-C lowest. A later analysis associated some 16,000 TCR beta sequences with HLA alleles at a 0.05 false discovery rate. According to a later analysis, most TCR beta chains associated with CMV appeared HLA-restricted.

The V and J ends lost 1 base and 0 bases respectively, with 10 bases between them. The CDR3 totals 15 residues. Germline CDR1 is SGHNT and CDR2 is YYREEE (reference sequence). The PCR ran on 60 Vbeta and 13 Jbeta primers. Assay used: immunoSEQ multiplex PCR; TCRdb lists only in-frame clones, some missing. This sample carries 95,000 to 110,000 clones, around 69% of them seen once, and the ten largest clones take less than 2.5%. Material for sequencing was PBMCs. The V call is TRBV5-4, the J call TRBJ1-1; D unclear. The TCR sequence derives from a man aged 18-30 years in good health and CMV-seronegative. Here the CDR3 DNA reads TGTGCCAGCAGCTTGACAGTATCCATGAACACTGAAGCTTTCTTT. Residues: CASSLTVSMNTEAFF.